The 32 T cell receptor beta chains presented below share a single source sample, sequenced in a study of graft-versus-host responses after intestinal transplantation. Antigens of these TCRs are unknown. Sequencing used immunoSEQ multiplex PCR; TCRdb keeps in-frame clones, though not all of them. The data show approximately 39,000 clones, 94% seen once. Sequenced material: unstimulated CD4+ T cells sorted from spleen or lymph node cells, taken before transplant. These receptor sequences come from a human donor who was the organ donor for an intestinal transplant.

This sequence joins TRBV5-1 and TRBJ1-1, with 7 bases aligning to TRBD1. In germline, CDR1 is SGHRS, CDR2 YFSETQ. V trimming: 0 bases; J trimming: 7 bases; junction bases outside the gene matches: 15. The CDR3 consists of 17 residues. The CDR3 DNA is TGCGCCAGCAGCTTGGGTACAGGGGAGAAACAATTTGGTGAAGCTTTCTTT. This encodes CASSLGTGEKQFGEAFF.

This rearrangement joins TRBV7-2 to TRBJ2-7; 7 nucleotides line up with TRBD1. With V trimmed by 2 bases and J by 0 bases, 10 bases remained unmatched. The CDR3 contains 17 residues. In germline, CDR1 is SGHTA, CDR2 FQGNSA. Here the CDR3 DNA reads TGTGCCAGCAGCTTAACAGGGGTCGCGACGTTCTCCTACGAGCAGTACTTC. This sequence encodes CASSLTGVATFSYEQYF.

The chain joins TRBV28 to TRBJ2-3, with TRBD2 matching over 9 bases. This CDR3 has 14 amino acids. The V segment lost 3 bases and the J segment 6 bases; nucleotides outside the gene matches: 4. Germline V lookup: CDR1 MDHEN, CDR2 SYDVKM. The CDR3 sequence is CASSLGGGADTQYF. The CDR3 DNA follows: TGTGCCAGCAGTTTGGGCGGGGGGGCTGATACGCAGTATTTT.

J is TRBJ2-3 and V is TRBV10-2; 13 positions match TRBD2. The CDR3 totals 18 residues. Germline lookup yields CDR1 WSHSY and CDR2 SAAADI. V was clipped by 2 bases and J by 2 bases; unmatched bases: 7. The CDR3 nucleotides read TGCGCCAGCAGTGAGATAGGACTAGCGGGGGTGTCCACAGATACGCAGTATTTT. Its translation: CASSEIGLAGVSTDTQYF.

This chain uses TRBV9 with TRBJ2-1, with 8 bases aligning to TRBD2. V lost 4 bases to trimming and J lost 7 bases; unmatched junction nucleotides: 10. Germline loops: CDR1 SGDLS, CDR2 YYNGEE. The CDR3 runs to 15 residues. The DNA of the CDR3 is TGTGCCAGCAGCCCAGTGGCGGGGGGCCGTAATGAGCAGTTCTTC. Translated: CASSPVAGGRNEQFF.

V is TRBV6-6 and J is TRBJ2-1; 16 bases are a match to TRBD2. Germline CDR1 MNHNY, CDR2 SVGAGI (reference sequence). The CDR3 is made up of 15 amino acids. Trimming cost V 6 bases and J 10 bases; bases outside gene matches: 6. CDR3 loop: CASRTGTSGGAEQFF. For the CDR3, the DNA is TGTGCCAGCAGAACCGGGACTAGCGGGGGGGCCGAGCAGTTCTTC.

V gene TRBV29-1 combines with J gene TRBJ2-5; 7 nucleotides line up with TRBD1. The CDR3 loop spans 16 amino acids. CDR1 is SQVTM and CDR2 is ANQGSEA in the germline V gene. V lost 4 bases, J lost 4 bases, and 15 bases stayed unmatched. CDR3 nucleotide sequence: TGCAGCGTTGTTACGGACAGGAAAAACCCACGAGAGACCCAGTACTTC. Protein sequence: CSVVTDRKNPRETQYF.

This clone was seen once. The chain employs TRBV28 and TRBJ1-5, with D unclear. CDR3 length equals 14 residues. CDR1 is MDHEN and CDR2 is SYDVKM in the germline V gene. Trimming took 5 bases from V and 7 from J, leaving 15 bases between them. The CDR3 DNA reads as TGTGCCAGCAGTCCACAGCTAGGCACGCAGCCCCAGCATTTT. This gives the protein CASSPQLGTQPQHF.

The chain recombines TRBV4-3 with TRBJ1-2; a weak D match, TRBD1 (6 bases). CDR1 is LGHNA and CDR2 is YSLEER in the germline V gene. This CDR3 region has 15 residues. Trimming left V 0 bases short and J 8 bases short, with 16 bases between. The CDR3 DNA reads TGCGCCAGCAGCCAAGATGGGTCGGGGGGCTACGGCTACACCTTC. Residues: CASSQDGSGGYGYTF.

The chain has TRBV27 and TRBJ2-7, with D perhaps assigned TRBD1 or TRBD2 (6 bases each). Germline loops: CDR1 MNHEY, CDR2 SMNVEV (reference sequence). The CDR3 has 14 residues. The V and J ends lost 0 bases and 7 bases respectively, with 13 bases between them. CDR3 in amino acids: CASSLSGTGREQYF. The CDR3 DNA reads TGTGCCAGCAGTTTATCGGGTACAGGGAGGGAGCAGTACTTC.

V is TRBV4-3 and J is TRBJ1-4; D remains unclear. V was cut by 6 bases and J by 6 bases, with 17 bases left in between. Germline CDR1 LGHNA, CDR2 YSLEER. The CDR3 totals 15 residues. The CDR3 bases are TGCGCCAGCAGGAGCCAGAGAGGAATCGATGAAAAACTGTTTTTT. It yields the protein CASRSQRGIDEKLFF.

This clone was seen a single time. J is TRBJ1-1 and V is TRBV15; TRBD1 agrees at 8 bases. The germline gives CDR1 LNHNV, CDR2 YYDKDF (reference sequence). This CDR3 is built from 15 residues. J gave up 7 bases and V 3 bases, and 10 bases lay outside the gene matches. The DNA for the CDR3 is TGTGCCACCAGCAGCGATGGGACAGGAGGAAATGAAGCTTTCTTT. Its protein is CATSSDGTGGNEAFF.

The V gene is TRBV28, the J gene TRBJ1-1; D unresolved. V lost 6 bases and J 4 bases, leaving 21 bases between the germline ends. Germline values: CDR1 MDHEN, CDR2 SYDVKM. The CDR3 has 16 residues. The CDR3 loop is CASSQRVGSIFTEAFF. The DNA of the CDR3 is TGTGCCAGCAGCCAACGGGTAGGCAGTATTTTCACTGAAGCTTTCTTT.

This rearrangement joins TRBV7-2 to TRBJ2-5; the match to TRBD2 covers 12 bases. The CDR3 sequence is 16 residues long. Germline lookup yields CDR1 SGHTA and CDR2 FQGNSA. The V gene end was trimmed by 0 bases and the J gene end by 4 bases; junction bases not matched to a gene: 3. CDR3: CASSLAASGGAETQYF. In nucleotides, the CDR3 is TGTGCCAGCAGCTTAGCCGCTAGCGGGGGGGCAGAGACCCAGTACTTC.

The genes are TRBV4-3 and TRBJ1-1; the D gene is possibly TRBD1 (6 bases). Germline V gene sequence: CDR1 LGHNA, CDR2 YSLEER. V was clipped by 0 bases and J by 1 base, with 21 bases between them. The CDR3 length is 19 residues. CDR3 sequence (DNA): TGCGCCAGCAGCCAAGAAGCCGGGACACCCTGGGCGAGGAACACTGAAGCTTTCTTT. This sequence encodes CASSQEAGTPWARNTEAFF.

This chain joins TRBV6-5 and TRBJ2-7; D unresolved. V gave up 5 bases and J gave up 3 bases, with 8 bases separating them. CDR1 and CDR2 from the germline V gene are MNHEY and SVGAGI. The CDR3 loop spans 12 amino acids. Here the CDR3 reads CASSGVFYEQYF. The DNA for the CDR3 is TGTGCCAGCAGTGGGGTTTTCTACGAGCAGTACTTC.

This rearrangement joins TRBV6-1 to TRBJ1-2; no reliable D call. V lost 1 base, J lost 8 bases, and 11 bases lay in between. CDR3 size: 13 residues. Germline CDR1 MNHNS, CDR2 SASEGT. CDR3 in DNA: TGTGCCAGCAGTGAAGGGATAGGCGGGGGCTACACCTTC. This gives the protein CASSEGIGGGYTF.

The chain has TRBV5-1 and TRBJ2-6; the D is unclear. Trimming pared 2 bases from V and 0 bases from J, leaving 9 bases between. The CDR3 loop spans 16 amino acids. Germline CDR1 and CDR2: SGHRS and YFSETQ. CDR3 in DNA: TGCGCCAGCAGCTTCTCAGGCCTCTCTGGGGCCAACGTCCTGACTTTC. It specifies CASSFSGLSGANVLTF.

This chain joins TRBV5-1 and TRBJ2-5; TRBD2 matches 9 bases. CDR3 length equals 15 residues. V shed 4 bases and J 5 bases; nucleotides not matched to a gene: 9. In germline, CDR1 is SGHRS, CDR2 YFSETQ. The CDR3 DNA reads as TGCGCCAGCAGCCCCTCGGTAGCGGGGGTGGAGACCCAGTACTTC. This codes for CASSPSVAGVETQYF.

The rearrangement links TRBV6-1 to TRBJ2-3; 10 bases agree with TRBD2. Germline V gene data show CDR1 as MNHNS and CDR2 as SASEGT. The CDR3 length is 16 residues. V dropped 1 base and J dropped 2; count of bases not matched to a gene: 3. CDR3 nucleotide sequence: TGTGCCAGCAGTGAAGGGACTAGCGGTTACACAGATACGCAGTATTTT. Translating gives CASSEGTSGYTDTQYF.

The chain carries TRBV4-1 and TRBJ2-4; 15 positions agree with TRBD2. Germline V CDR1 and CDR2: MGHRA, YSYEKL. The CDR3 has 19 residues. Trimming removed 4 bases from V and 0 bases from J; junction bases left unmatched: 7. The CDR3 DNA follows: TGCGCCAGCAGCCCCGGACTAGCGGGGGGGGGTCTAGCCAAAAACATTCAGTACTTC. This codes for CASSPGLAGGGLAKNIQYF.

A word on this clone: Within the sample, other DNA sequences also encode this same CDR3. This rearrangement joins TRBV6-5 to TRBJ2-1, with 10 bases that match TRBD2. CDR3 length: 13 amino acids. The V gene end was trimmed by 6 bases and the J gene end by 6 bases; junction bases not matched to a gene: 2. The germline CDR1 and CDR2 sequences are MNHEY and SVGAGI. The CDR3 loop reads CASSRLAGNEQFF. Written as DNA, the CDR3 is TGTGCCAGCAGCCGACTAGCGGGCAATGAGCAGTTCTTC.

The chain couples TRBV5-5 to TRBJ2-7; possible D gene TRBD1, 6 bases. Germline V lookup: CDR1 SGHKS, CDR2 YYEKEE (reference sequence). The CDR3 contains 14 residues. V was cut by 0 bases and J by 3 bases, with 10 bases left in between. This CDR3 is CASSLAVRGYEQYF. The CDR3 nucleotides are TGTGCCAGCAGCTTGGCAGTCAGGGGCTACGAGCAGTACTTC.

The chain employs TRBV18 and TRBJ2-2; tentatively, D is TRBD2 (6 bases). Germline lookup yields CDR1 KGHSH and CDR2 LQKENI. This CDR3 contains 16 residues. V dropped 3 bases and J dropped 2 bases, with 13 bases sitting between them. The CDR3 region has the DNA TGTGCCAGCTCACCGTCCGGGACTCTAAACACCGGGGAGCTGTTTTTT. Its translation is CASSPSGTLNTGELFF.

V is TRBV5-1 and J is TRBJ2-3; D remains ambiguous. V was shortened by 1 base and J by 6 bases, with 9 bases between the two germline ends. Germline V CDR1 and CDR2: SGHRS, YFSETQ. CDR3 length: 13 residues. The CDR3 loop reads CASSLNGLDTQYF. The CDR3 bases are TGCGCCAGCAGCTTGAACGGGCTTGATACGCAGTATTTT.

The chain links TRBV7-9 to TRBJ1-2; D perhaps matches TRBD1 (5 bases). Germline V gene sequence: CDR1 SEHNR, CDR2 FQNEAQ (reference sequence). This CDR3 is built from 17 residues. Trimming took 3 bases from V and 8 from J, leaving 25 bases between them. The CDR3 loop reads CASSFQGIKGSTEGYTF. For the CDR3, the DNA is TGTGCCAGCAGCTTTCAGGGAATAAAGGGGTCGACTGAGGGCTACACCTTC.

This chain joins TRBV6-1 and TRBJ1-5; D ambiguous. CDR3 length equals 15 residues. Germline V gene lookup returns CDR1 MNHNS and CDR2 SASEGT. Trimming stripped 1 base from V and 2 bases from J, with 9 bases between. This chain's CDR3 is CASSEGRVGNQPQHF. In nucleotides, the CDR3 is TGTGCCAGCAGTGAAGGACGCGTGGGCAATCAGCCCCAGCATTTT.

The J gene is TRBJ2-1, the V gene TRBV5-4; perhaps D is TRBD1 or TRBD2 (6 bases each). Trimming stripped 1 base from V and 8 bases from J, with 13 bases between. The germline V gene has CDR1 SGHNT and CDR2 YYREEE (reference sequence). The CDR3 runs to 14 residues. This chain's CDR3 is CASSLTGGNDEQFF. The CDR3 DNA reads as TGTGCCAGCAGCTTGACCGGGGGCAACGATGAGCAGTTCTTC.

The CDR3 is CASSPAGGTNEKLFF. CDR3 nucleotide sequence: TGTGCCAGCAGCCCCGCAGGGGGAACTAATGAAAAACTGTTTTTT. The rearrangement joins TRBV5-6 to TRBJ1-4; 7 bases line up with TRBD1. The V gene's germline CDR1 is SGHDT and CDR2 YYEEEE. V trimming: 4 bases; J trimming: 1 base; junction bases outside the gene matches: 4. This CDR3 region has 15 residues.

This rearrangement joins TRBV7-8 to TRBJ1-1, with a weak D call TRBD1 (6 bases). The V gene lost 4 bases and the J gene lost 1 base, with 13 bases spanning the gap. The CDR3 totals 15 residues. The germline gives CDR1 SGHVS, CDR2 FQNEAQ. DNA for the CDR3: TGTGCCAGCAGCTCGACAGGTACTGGGAACACTGAAGCTTTCTTT. This translates into CASSSTGTGNTEAFF.

Concerning this clone: At one end, the junction sequence differs from germline, possibly due to a read error. The V call is TRBV7-7, the J call TRBJ2-1; possibly TRBD2 for D (6 bases). Germline loops: CDR1 SSHAT, CDR2 FNYEAQ (reference sequence). CDR3 length: 13 amino acids. CDR3 coding DNA: TGTGCTAGCAGCTTTAACCCTAGCGATGAGCAGTTCTTC. It codes for CASSFNPSDEQFF.

This chain connects TRBV7-8 to TRBJ2-3, with D perhaps TRBD2 (6 bases). This CDR3 comprises 16 residues. Trimming took off 1 base at V and 1 base at J, with 12 bases between the two ends. Germline assignment: CDR1 SGHVS and CDR2 FQNEAQ. The CDR3 sequence: CASSLVGVAGTDTQYF. CDR3 nucleotide sequence: TGTGCCAGCAGCTTAGTAGGGGTAGCGGGCACAGATACGCAGTATTTT.